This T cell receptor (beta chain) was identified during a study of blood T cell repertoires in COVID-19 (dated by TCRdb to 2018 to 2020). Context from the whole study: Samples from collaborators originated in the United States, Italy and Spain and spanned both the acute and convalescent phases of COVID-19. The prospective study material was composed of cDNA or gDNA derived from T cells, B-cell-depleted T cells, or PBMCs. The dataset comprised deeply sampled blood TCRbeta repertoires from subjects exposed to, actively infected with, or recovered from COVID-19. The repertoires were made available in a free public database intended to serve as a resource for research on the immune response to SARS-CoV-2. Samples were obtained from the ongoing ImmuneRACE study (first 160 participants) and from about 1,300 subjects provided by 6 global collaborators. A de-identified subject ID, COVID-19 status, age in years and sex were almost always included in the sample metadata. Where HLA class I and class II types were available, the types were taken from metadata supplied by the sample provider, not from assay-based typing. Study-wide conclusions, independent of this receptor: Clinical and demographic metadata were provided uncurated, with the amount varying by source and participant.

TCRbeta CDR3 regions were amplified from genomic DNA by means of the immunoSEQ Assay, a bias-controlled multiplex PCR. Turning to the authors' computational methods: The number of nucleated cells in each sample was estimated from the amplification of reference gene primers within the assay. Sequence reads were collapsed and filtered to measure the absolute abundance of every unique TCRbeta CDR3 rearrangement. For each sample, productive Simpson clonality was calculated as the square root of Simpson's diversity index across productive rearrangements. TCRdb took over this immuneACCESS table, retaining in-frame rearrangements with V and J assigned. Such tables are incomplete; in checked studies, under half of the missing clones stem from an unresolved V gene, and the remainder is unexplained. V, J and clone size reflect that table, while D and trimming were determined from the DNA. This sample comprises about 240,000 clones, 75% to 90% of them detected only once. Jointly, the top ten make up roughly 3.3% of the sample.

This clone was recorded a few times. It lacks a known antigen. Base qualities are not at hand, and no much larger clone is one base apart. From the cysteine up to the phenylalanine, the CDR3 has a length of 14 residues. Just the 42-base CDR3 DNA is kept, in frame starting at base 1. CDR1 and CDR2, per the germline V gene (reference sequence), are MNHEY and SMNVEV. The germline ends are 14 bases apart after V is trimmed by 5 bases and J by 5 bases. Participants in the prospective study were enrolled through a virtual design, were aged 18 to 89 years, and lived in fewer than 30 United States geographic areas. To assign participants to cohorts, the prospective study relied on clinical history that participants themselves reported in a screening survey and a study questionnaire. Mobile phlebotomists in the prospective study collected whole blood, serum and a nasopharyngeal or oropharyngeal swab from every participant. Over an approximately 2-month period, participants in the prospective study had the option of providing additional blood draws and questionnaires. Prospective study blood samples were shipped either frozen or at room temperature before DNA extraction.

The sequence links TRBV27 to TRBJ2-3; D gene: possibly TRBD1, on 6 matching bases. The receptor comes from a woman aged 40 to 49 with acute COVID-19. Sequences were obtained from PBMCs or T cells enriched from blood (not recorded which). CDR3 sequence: CASSISRGGDTQYF. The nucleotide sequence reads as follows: TGTGCCAGCAGTATTAGCAGGGGTGGAGATACGCAGTATTTT.